This T cell receptor (beta chain) was found in a study of monozygotic twins with inflammatory bowel disease. Notes on the study in general: No single strong signal or clonotype associated with IBD was supported.

CDR1 MNHNS and CDR2 SASEGT come from the germline V gene. The CDR3 has 13 amino acids. On this clonotype itself: Its specificity is unknown.

Investigators pulled total RNA out of whole blood and did not sort T cells. Total RNA amounting to approximately 3,300 ng went into each TCR library. UMIs with a 6-nucleotide sample barcode were added by template switching. TCRdb re-called the 5' RACE reads; every CDR3 protein appears as one record, without DNA. The record lists roughly 200,000 distinct CDR3 sequences, of which the ten most abundant hold roughly 7.5%. Sequenced: blood. The gene calls are TRBV6-1 and TRBJ1-2; lacking DNA, the TRBD1 call made by TCRdb goes unchecked. The source is a human donor with ulcerative colitis or Crohn's disease, or a healthy co-twin of an affected twin (not recorded which). CDR3 region: CASLDRTTYGYTF.